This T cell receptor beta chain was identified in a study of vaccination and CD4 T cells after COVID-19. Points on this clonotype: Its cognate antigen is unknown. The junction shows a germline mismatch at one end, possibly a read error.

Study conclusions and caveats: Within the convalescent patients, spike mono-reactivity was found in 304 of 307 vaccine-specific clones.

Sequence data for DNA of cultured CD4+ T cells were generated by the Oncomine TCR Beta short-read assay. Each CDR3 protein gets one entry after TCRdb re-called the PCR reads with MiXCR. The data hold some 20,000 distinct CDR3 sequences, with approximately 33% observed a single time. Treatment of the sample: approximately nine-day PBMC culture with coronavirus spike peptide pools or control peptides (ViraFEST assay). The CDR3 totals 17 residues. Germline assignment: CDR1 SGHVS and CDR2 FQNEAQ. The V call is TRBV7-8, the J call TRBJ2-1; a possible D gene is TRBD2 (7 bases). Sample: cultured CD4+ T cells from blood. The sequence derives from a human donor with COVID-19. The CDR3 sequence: CASRLGAWGGPIREQFF. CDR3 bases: TGTGCCAGCAGATTAGGGGCTTGGGGGGGGCCTATCCGTGAGCAGTTCTTC.